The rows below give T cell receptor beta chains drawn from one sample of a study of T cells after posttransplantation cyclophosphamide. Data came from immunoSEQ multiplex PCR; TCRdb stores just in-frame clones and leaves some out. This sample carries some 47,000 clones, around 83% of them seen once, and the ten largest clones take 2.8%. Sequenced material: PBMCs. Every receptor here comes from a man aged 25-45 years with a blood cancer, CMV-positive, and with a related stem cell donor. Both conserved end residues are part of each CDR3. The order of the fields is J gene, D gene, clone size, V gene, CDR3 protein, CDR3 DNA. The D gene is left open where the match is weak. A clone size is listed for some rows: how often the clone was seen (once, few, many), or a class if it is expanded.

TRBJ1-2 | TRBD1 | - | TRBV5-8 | CASSLGRGIYGYTF | TGTGCCAGCAGCTTGGGCAGGGGGATTTATGGCTACACCTTC
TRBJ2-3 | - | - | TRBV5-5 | CASSLAAGTATDTQYF | TGTGCCAGCAGCTTGGCGGCGGGTACAGCCACAGATACGCAGTATTTT
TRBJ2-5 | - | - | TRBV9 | CASSVDLETQYF | TGTGCCAGCAGCGTAGATCTGGAGACCCAGTACTTC
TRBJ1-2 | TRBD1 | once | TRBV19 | CASRQGTIYYGYTF | TGTGCCAGCCGACAGGGGACTATCTACTATGGCTACACCTTC
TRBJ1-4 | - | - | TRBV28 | CASSLGVGATNEKLFF | TGTGCCAGCAGTCTGGGTGTGGGAGCAACTAATGAAAAACTGTTTTTT
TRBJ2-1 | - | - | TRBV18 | CASSPASANEQFF | TGTGCCAGCTCACCGGCTAGCGCGAATGAGCAGTTCTTC
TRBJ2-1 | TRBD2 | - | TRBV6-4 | CASSDSSGSYNEQFF | TGTGCCAGCAGTGACTCTAGCGGGAGCTACAATGAGCAGTTCTTC
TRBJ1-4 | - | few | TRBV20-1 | CSANIYEKLFF | TGCAGTGCTAATATCTATGAAAAACTGTTTTTT
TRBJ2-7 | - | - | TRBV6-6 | CASSWTAGPHEQYF | TGTGCCAGCAGTTGGACGGCAGGGCCCCACGAGCAGTACTTC
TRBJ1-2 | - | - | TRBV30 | CAWMQGLGGYTF | TGTGCCTGGATGCAGGGGTTGGGTGGCTACACCTTC
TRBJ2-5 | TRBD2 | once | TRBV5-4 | CASSLNPRGGVETQYF | TGTGCCAGCAGCTTGAATCCTCGGGGGGGAGTTGAGACCCAGTACTTC
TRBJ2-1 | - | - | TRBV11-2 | CASSSTFSEARYNEQFF | TGTGCCAGCAGCTCCACGTTCTCGGAGGCTCGTTACAATGAGCAGTTCTTC
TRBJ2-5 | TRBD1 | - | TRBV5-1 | CASSLGIPGQGALAGVQTQYF | TGCGCCAGCAGCTTGGGAATCCCGGGACAGGGGGCCCTAGCGGGAGTGCAGACCCAGTACTTC
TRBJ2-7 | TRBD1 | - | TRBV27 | CASSLGTAYEQYF | TGTGCCAGCAGTTTAGGGACAGCCTACGAGCAGTACTTC
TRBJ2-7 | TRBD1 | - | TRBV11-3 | CASTPRTGGLYEQYF | TGTGCCAGCACCCCCAGGACAGGGGGACTATACGAGCAGTACTTC
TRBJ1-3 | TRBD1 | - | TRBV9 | CASSTRDRVLGSSGNTIYF | TGTGCCAGCAGCACCCGGGACAGGGTGTTGGGTAGCTCTGGAAACACCATATATTTT
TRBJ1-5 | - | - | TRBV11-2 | CASSLSARRNQPQHF | TGTGCCAGCAGCTTATCAGCCAGGAGGAATCAGCCCCAGCATTTT
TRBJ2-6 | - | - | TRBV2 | CASTRDLSSLGANVLTF | TGTGCCAGTACACGGGATCTCTCTTCTTTGGGGGCCAACGTCCTGACTTTC
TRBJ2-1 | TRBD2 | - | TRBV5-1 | CASSPRSGRSYNEQFF | TGCGCCAGCAGCCCAAGGAGCGGGAGGTCCTACAATGAGCAGTTCTTC
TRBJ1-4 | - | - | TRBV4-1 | CASSQEGATNEKLFF | TGCGCCAGCAGCCAAGAGGGCGCAACTAATGAAAAACTGTTTTTT
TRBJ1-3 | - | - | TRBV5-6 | CASSLDRRRSGNTIYF | TGTGCCAGCAGCCTAGACAGGCGACGATCTGGAAACACCATATATTTT
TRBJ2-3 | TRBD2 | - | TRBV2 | CASLEGLAGTDTQYF | TGTGCCAGCCTAGAGGGACTAGCGGGAACAGATACGCAGTATTTT
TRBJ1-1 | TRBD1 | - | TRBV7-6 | CASSLLVTGVPMNTEAFF | TGTGCCAGCAGCTTACTCGTTACAGGGGTGCCTATGAACACTGAAGCTTTCTTT
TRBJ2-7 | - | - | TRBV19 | CASSNGDTGLREQYF | TGTGCCAGTAGTAATGGAGATACAGGGTTACGCGAGCAGTACTTC
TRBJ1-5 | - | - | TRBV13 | CASSLSGVNQPQHF | TGTGCCAGCAGCTTATCAGGGGTAAATCAGCCCCAGCATTTT
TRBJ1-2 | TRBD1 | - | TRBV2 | CASSLLTGNSYGYTF | TGTGCCAGCAGTCTATTGACAGGGAACTCATATGGCTACACCTTC
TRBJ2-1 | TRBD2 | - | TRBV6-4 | CASRWTSGSKNEQFF | TGTGCCAGTAGGTGGACTAGCGGGAGTAAGAATGAGCAGTTCTTC
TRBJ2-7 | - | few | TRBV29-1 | CATEGSSLYEQYF | TGCGCCACTGAGGGCAGCTCACTCTACGAGCAGTACTTC
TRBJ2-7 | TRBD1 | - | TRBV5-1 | CASSSGQGRTYEQYF | TGCGCCAGCAGCTCAGGACAGGGGCGCACCTACGAGCAGTACTTC
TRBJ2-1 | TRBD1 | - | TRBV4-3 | CASSQDIFRRDRGGNEQFF | TGCGCCAGCAGCCAAGATATTTTTAGAAGGGACAGGGGAGGCAATGAGCAGTTCTTC
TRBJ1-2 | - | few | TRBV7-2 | CASSASGGYGYTF | TGTGCCAGCAGCGCTAGTGGAGGCTATGGCTACACCTTC
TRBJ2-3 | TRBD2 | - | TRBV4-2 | CASSQDFPTSGRATDTQYF | TGTGCCAGCAGCCAGGATTTCCCGACTAGCGGGAGGGCAACAGATACGCAGTATTTT
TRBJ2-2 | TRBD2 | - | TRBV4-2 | CASSPIRLAGTGELFF | TGTGCCAGCAGCCCTATAAGACTAGCGGGGACCGGGGAGCTGTTTTTT
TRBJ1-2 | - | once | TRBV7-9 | CASSDGQSNYGYTF | TGTGCCAGCAGCGACGGACAGTCTAACTATGGCTACACCTTC
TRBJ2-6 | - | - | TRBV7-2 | CASSRTLYSGANVLTF | TGTGCCAGCAGCCGGACATTATACTCTGGGGCCAACGTCCTGACTTTC
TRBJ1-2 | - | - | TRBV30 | CAWTPGEVGYTF | TGTGCCTGGACCCCCGGGGAAGTTGGCTACACCTTC
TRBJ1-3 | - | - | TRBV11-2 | CASSFGVSGNTIYF | TGTGCCAGCAGCTTCGGGGTTTCGGGAAACACCATATATTTT
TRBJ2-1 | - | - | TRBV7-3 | CASSLDMNPYNEQFF | TGTGCCAGCAGCCTAGATATGAACCCATACAATGAGCAGTTCTTC
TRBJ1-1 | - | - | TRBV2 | CASSGRRGGMNTEAFF | TGTGCCAGCAGTGGCCGCCGTGGGGGGATGAACACTGAAGCTTTCTTT
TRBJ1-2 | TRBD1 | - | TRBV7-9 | CASSLGAGGQGYTF | TGTGCCAGCAGCTTAGGCGCAGGGGGGCAGGGCTACACCTTC
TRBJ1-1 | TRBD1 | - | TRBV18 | CASSPSVPGQGDMNTEAFF | TGTGCCAGCTCACCATCAGTTCCGGGACAGGGAGACATGAACACTGAAGCTTTCTTT
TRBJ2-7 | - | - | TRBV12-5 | CASGLPPGGEQYF | TGTGCTAGTGGTTTGCCCCCCGGGGGTGAGCAGTACTTC
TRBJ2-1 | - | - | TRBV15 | CATSREGTPYNEQFF | TGTGCCACCAGCAGAGAGGGGACACCTTACAATGAGCAGTTCTTC
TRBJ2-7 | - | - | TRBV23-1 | CASSQYKSGEQYF | TGCGCCAGCAGTCAATACAAGTCTGGCGAGCAGTACTTC
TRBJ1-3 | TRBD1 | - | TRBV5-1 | CASSRTYQGASGNTIYF | TGCGCCAGCAGCCGAACTTACCAGGGGGCCTCCGGAAACACCATATATTTT
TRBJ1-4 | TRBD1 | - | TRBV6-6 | CASSPLTGESGKLFF | TGTGCCAGCAGTCCATTGACAGGGGAAAGTGGAAAACTGTTTTTT
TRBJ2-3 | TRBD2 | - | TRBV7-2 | CASSLASGRPDTQYF | TGTGCCAGCAGCTTAGCTAGCGGGAGGCCAGATACGCAGTATTTT
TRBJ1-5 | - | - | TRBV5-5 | CASSVTPGANQPQHF | TGTGCCAGCAGCGTAACCCCAGGGGCCAATCAGCCCCAGCATTTT
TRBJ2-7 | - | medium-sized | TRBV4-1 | CASSPEGSYEQYF | TGCGCCAGCAGCCCGGAGGGTTCCTACGAGCAGTACTTC
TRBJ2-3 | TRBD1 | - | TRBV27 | CASSRQGLSTDTQYF | TGTGCCAGCAGTCGACAGGGCCTTAGCACAGATACGCAGTATTTT
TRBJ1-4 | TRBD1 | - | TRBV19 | CASSTRDRRPHF | TGTGCCAGTAGTACCCGGGACAGAAGGCCCCACTTT
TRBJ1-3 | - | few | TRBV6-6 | CASRILTDSGNTIYF | TGTGCCAGCAGGATCTTGACAGACTCTGGAAACACCATATATTTT
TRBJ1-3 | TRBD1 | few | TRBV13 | CASRTGELSGNTIYF | TGTGCCAGCAGGACAGGGGAGTTGTCTGGAAACACCATATATTTT